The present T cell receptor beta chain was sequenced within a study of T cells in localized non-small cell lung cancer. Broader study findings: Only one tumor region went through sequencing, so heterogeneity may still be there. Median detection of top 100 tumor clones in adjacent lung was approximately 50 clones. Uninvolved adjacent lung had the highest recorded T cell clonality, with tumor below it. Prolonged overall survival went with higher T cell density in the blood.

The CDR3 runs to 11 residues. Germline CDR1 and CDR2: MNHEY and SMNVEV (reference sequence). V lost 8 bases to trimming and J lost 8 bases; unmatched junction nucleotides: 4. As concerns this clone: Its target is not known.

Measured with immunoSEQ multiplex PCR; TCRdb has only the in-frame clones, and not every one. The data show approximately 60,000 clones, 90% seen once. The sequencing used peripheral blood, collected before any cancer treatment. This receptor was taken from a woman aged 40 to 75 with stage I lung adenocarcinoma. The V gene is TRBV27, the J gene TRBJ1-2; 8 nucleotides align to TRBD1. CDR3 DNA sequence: TGTGCCAGCGGACGGACAGGGGGCTACACCTTC. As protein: CASGRTGGYTF.